One sample yielded the 27 T cell receptor beta chains listed below, sequenced in a study of control samples from healthy donors and cancer patients. The method was immunoSEQ multiplex PCR; TCRdb's version includes in-frame clones alone and lacks a portion of them. Of about 120,000 clones listed, around 94% are singletons. Sequencing input: PBMCs. The receptor source for this set is a man aged 80 or over with head and neck cancer.

The chain recombines TRBV9 with TRBJ1-4; a possible D gene is TRBD1 (5 bases). Trimming took off 4 bases at V and 8 bases at J, with 21 bases between the two ends. Germline CDR1 reads SGDLS; CDR2 reads YYNGEE. This CDR3 has 16 amino acids. The CDR3, as DNA: TGTGCCAGCAGCTCCCGAGCCGGGGGTCCGGGGGAAAAACTGTTTTTT. Its protein product is CASSSRAGGPGEKLFF.

V is TRBV10-2 and J is TRBJ1-3, with D possibly being TRBD1 (5 bases). The CDR3 length is 17 residues. The V and J ends lost 4 bases and 1 base respectively, with 17 bases between them. Germline V gene sequence: CDR1 WSHSY, CDR2 SAAADI. CDR3 coding DNA: TGCGCCAGCAGTGTACCCCAGGGAAGGGGTTCTGGAAACACCATATATTTT. This encodes CASSVPQGRGSGNTIYF.

The chain joins TRBV5-1 to TRBJ2-3, with D unresolved. The germline CDR1 and CDR2 sequences are SGHRS and YFSETQ. CDR3 length: 14 residues. The ends were cut back, 0 bases at V and 3 bases at J, with 8 bases in the middle. DNA of the CDR3: TGCGCCAGCAGCTTGGCCGGGTGGACAGATACGCAGTATTTT. It encodes CASSLAGWTDTQYF.

This clone appeared a few times. The chain joins TRBV11-2 to TRBJ2-1; D may be TRBD1 or TRBD2 (6 bases each). Trimming shortened V by 4 bases and J by 12 bases, and 19 bases separated the two germline ends. CDR1 and CDR2 from the germline V gene are SGHAT and FQNNGV. This CDR3 has 14 amino acids. DNA of the CDR3: TGTGCCAGCAGCTCCCGCGGGGACACCAGACTGCAGTTCTTC. Translating it yields CASSSRGDTRLQFF.

Regarding this clone: The junction does not match germline at one end; this may be a read error. The rearrangement joins TRBV6-1 to TRBJ1-5; D perhaps matches TRBD1 (6 bases). The V gene's germline CDR1 is MNHNS and CDR2 SASEGT. The length of the CDR3 is 17 residues. DNA of the CDR3: TGTGCCAGCACTGAACGCCCGGGGGCGGACCCCAATCAGCCCCAGCATTTT. This translates into CASTERPGADPNQPQHF.

The genes are TRBV6-2 or TRBV6-3 and TRBJ1-5; weak D call: TRBD1 (5 bases). The CDR3 contains 15 residues. Trimming shortened V by 5 bases and J by 2 bases, and 13 bases separated the two germline ends. The germline V gene encodes CDR1 MNHEY and CDR2 SVGEGT. This chain's CDR3 is CASSPQGGGNQPQHF. CDR3 DNA: TGTGCCAGCAGTCCGCAGGGTGGGGGCAATCAGCCCCAGCATTTT.

The chain couples TRBV7-8 to TRBJ2-1, with D perhaps assigned TRBD1 or TRBD2 (5 bases each). The V and J ends lost 4 bases and 6 bases respectively, with 19 bases between them. Germline assignment: CDR1 SGHVS and CDR2 FQNEAQ. The CDR3 is made up of 16 amino acids. CDR3 protein: CASSSWSGRAGNEQFF. The CDR3 nucleotides read TGTGCCAGCAGCTCTTGGTCGGGACGGGCGGGCAATGAGCAGTTCTTC.

The CDR3 sequence is CASSEQTGRQPQHF. In nucleotides, the CDR3 is TGTGCCAGCAGTGAACAGACAGGGCGTCAGCCCCAGCATTTT. The chain combines TRBV2 with TRBJ1-5, with 7 bases aligning to TRBD1. Germline CDR1 is SNHLY and CDR2 is FYNNEI. Trimming at V came to 2 bases and at J to 6 bases, leaving 4 bases not matched to a gene. CDR3 size: 14 residues.

This chain uses TRBV6-4 with TRBJ2-3; 8 nucleotides agree with TRBD2. Germline assignment: CDR1 MRHNA and CDR2 SNTAGT. Trimming at V came to 2 bases and at J to 4 bases, leaving 11 bases not matched to a gene. The CDR3 spans 17 residues. The DNA of the CDR3 is TGTGCCAGCAGTGACGCCGTTGGGAGCGGGGGCGCAGATACGCAGTATTTT. This sequence encodes CASSDAVGSGGADTQYF.

V gene TRBV7-2 combines with J gene TRBJ2-1, with D possibly being TRBD1 (6 bases). Trimming removed 5 bases at V and 7 bases at J, with 18 bases between. The CDR3 totals 15 residues. The V gene's germline CDR1 is SGHTA and CDR2 FQGNSA. The CDR3 loop reads CASSVEQGRLNEQFF. Here the CDR3 DNA reads TGTGCCAGCAGCGTAGAACAGGGTCGCCTAAATGAGCAGTTCTTC.

V usage is TRBV3-1 (or the pseudogene TRBV3-2) and J usage is TRBJ1-6, with D possibly TRBD1 on 6 matching bases. The CDR3 is 15 residues long. V lost 1 base and J 10 bases, leaving 14 bases between the germline ends. CDR1 LGHDT and CDR2 YNNKEL come from the germline V gene (reference sequence). In DNA, the CDR3 is TGTGCCAGCAGCCAAGGCAACAGGGCGGGGTCACCCCTCCACTTT. The encoded protein is CASSQGNRAGSPLHF.

V gene TRBV19 combines with J gene TRBJ2-2; D is unresolved. The ends were cut back, 3 bases at V and 2 bases at J, with 10 bases in the middle. Germline CDR1 and CDR2: LNHDA and SQIVND (reference sequence). The CDR3 totals 15 residues. In nucleotides, the CDR3 is TGTGCCAGTAGTATCCAACAGAGCAACACCGGGGAGCTGTTTTTT. Amino acids: CASSIQQSNTGELFF.

This clone was recorded only once. The rearrangement uses TRBV11-2 and TRBJ2-2; 10 bases are a match to TRBD2. From germline, CDR1 is SGHAT and CDR2 FQNNGV. The CDR3 consists of 18 residues. V was clipped by 5 bases and J by 2 bases; unmatched bases: 11. The CDR3 sequence: CASSHPGSGRINTGELFF. The CDR3 DNA is TGTGCCAGCAGCCATCCGGGTAGCGGGAGGATTAACACCGGGGAGCTGTTTTTT.

The chain combines TRBV6-5 with TRBJ2-3, with TRBD2 identical over 10 bases. The germline V gene has CDR1 MNHEY and CDR2 SVGAGI. This CDR3 region has 15 residues. V lost 10 bases, J lost 2 bases, and 9 bases stayed unmatched. The chain's CDR3 is CATLLAGGPTDTQYF. In DNA form, the CDR3 reads TGTGCCACGCTCTTAGCGGGAGGCCCCACAGATACGCAGTATTTT.

The chain has TRBV19 and TRBJ2-4; 8 bases align to TRBD2. With 5 bases clipped from V and 8 bases from J, the junction kept 5 bases outside the gene matches. The CDR3 covers 13 residues. CDR1 LNHDA and CDR2 SQIVND come from the germline V gene (reference sequence). The CDR3 reads CASSPSGGDIQYF. The CDR3 coding sequence is TGTGCCAGTAGTCCGTCGGGAGGGGACATTCAGTACTTC.

Concerning this clone itself: In the same sample, other DNA sequences code for this CDR3. The chain couples TRBV27 to TRBJ2-7; 7 bases are shared with TRBD1. Germline CDR1 MNHEY, CDR2 SMNVEV (reference sequence). This CDR3 spans 14 amino acids. V was pared by 3 bases and J by 0 bases, with 2 bases of the junction left unmatched. The CDR3 sequence is CASSFRDSSYEQYF. Written as DNA, the CDR3 is TGTGCCAGCAGTTTTCGGGACAGCTCCTACGAGCAGTACTTC.

This chain links TRBV4-3 with TRBJ1-4, with D maybe TRBD1 (5 bases). Trimming pared 0 bases from V and 4 bases from J, leaving 12 bases between. This CDR3 region has 16 residues. Germline CDR1 and CDR2: LGHNA and YSLEER. This CDR3 is CASSQDPQGGNEKLFF. The CDR3 DNA sequence: TGCGCCAGCAGCCAAGATCCCCAGGGAGGTAATGAAAAACTGTTTTTT.

This chain links TRBV2 with TRBJ1-1, with D possibly being TRBD1 (5 bases). In germline, CDR1 is SNHLY, CDR2 FYNNEI. This CDR3 region has 12 residues. V was trimmed by 3 bases and J by 6 bases, leaving 8 bases between them. This CDR3 is CASSDAGAEAFF. The CDR3 DNA sequence: TGTGCCAGCAGTGATGCGGGGGCTGAAGCTTTCTTT. The full variable domain, its missing parts supplied by reference TRBV2 and TRBJ1-1, is EPEVTQTPSHQVTQMGQEVILRCVPISNHLYFYWYRQILGQKVEFLVSFYNNEISEKSEIFDDQFSVERPDGSNFTLKIRSTKLEDSAMYFCASSDAGAEAFFGQGTRLTVV.

The V and J genes are TRBV2 and TRBJ1-1; no clear D gene. The CDR3 consists of 11 residues. V shed 4 bases and J shed 7 bases, with 7 bases lying between them. CDR1 and CDR2 from the germline V gene are SNHLY and FYNNEI. CDR3 bases: TGTGCCAGCAGTGTTAGCGATGAAGCTTTCTTT. It encodes CASSVSDEAFF.

This chain connects TRBV10-3 to TRBJ2-7, with D possibly matching TRBD1 (6 bases). Per the germline V gene, CDR1 is ENHRY and CDR2 is SYGVKD. This CDR3 is built from 15 residues. Trimming stripped 8 bases from V and 5 bases from J, with 22 bases between. The CDR3 coding sequence is TGTGCCATCGGGCCCATCGGCAACAGGGCAAACGAGCAGTACTTC. Residues: CAIGPIGNRANEQYF.

The chain couples TRBV7-6 to TRBJ1-1; no clear D. The germline V gene encodes CDR1 SGHVS and CDR2 FNYEAQ. This CDR3 spans 13 amino acids. V was cut by 0 bases and J by 6 bases, with 8 bases left in between. CDR3 amino acids: CASSLAVASEAFF. CDR3 nucleotide sequence: TGTGCCAGCAGCTTAGCTGTCGCCTCTGAAGCTTTCTTT.

This clone came up a few times. The rearrangement joins TRBV27 to TRBJ1-3; D ambiguous. The ends were cut back, 3 bases at V and 4 bases at J, with 10 bases in the middle. From germline, CDR1 is MNHEY and CDR2 SMNVEV (reference sequence). The CDR3 is 14 residues long. The CDR3: CASSFAAAGNTIYF. The CDR3 bases are TGTGCCAGCAGTTTTGCGGCAGCCGGAAACACCATATATTTT.

The chain joins TRBV6-1 to TRBJ1-1, with D unresolved. The CDR3 has 12 amino acids. The V and J ends lost 3 bases and 4 bases respectively, with 6 bases between them. Germline V gives CDR1 MNHNS, CDR2 SASEGT. The CDR3 spells CASSEYLTEAFF. The CDR3 DNA follows: TGTGCCAGCAGTGAGTACCTCACTGAAGCTTTCTTT.

This sequence joins TRBV6-1 and TRBJ2-7; 8 positions agree with TRBD2. The germline V gene has CDR1 MNHNS and CDR2 SASEGT. The J segment lost 7 bases and the V segment lost 0 bases, leaving 5 bases of the junction unmatched. This CDR3 spans 14 amino acids. CDR3 sequence: CASSEAPSGLEQYF. The DNA for the CDR3 is TGTGCCAGCAGTGAAGCGCCTAGCGGGCTAGAGCAGTACTTC.

This chain links TRBV5-1 with TRBJ2-1, with D unclear. Looked up from germline, CDR1 is SGHRS and CDR2 is YFSETQ. The V gene lost 4 bases and the J gene lost 5 bases, with 10 bases spanning the gap. CDR3 size: 13 residues. The CDR3 loop is CASSPLQHNEQFF. The CDR3 nucleotides are TGCGCCAGCAGCCCACTCCAGCACAATGAGCAGTTCTTC.

This chain links TRBV6-2 or TRBV6-3 with TRBJ2-1, with TRBD2 matching 9 bases. V was clipped by 0 bases and J by 3 bases; unmatched bases: 0. Germline V CDR1 and CDR2: MNHEY, SVGEGT. The CDR3 loop spans 15 amino acids. The CDR3 bases are TGTGCCAGCAGTTACTCTAGCGGGGGCTACAATGAGCAGTTCTTC. Translated, it gives CASSYSSGGYNEQFF.

This clone was observed once. The rearrangement uses TRBV4-1 and TRBJ2-7; 7 positions agree with TRBD1. V lost 4 bases, J lost 3 bases, and 9 bases stayed unmatched. The germline gives CDR1 MGHRA, CDR2 YSYEKL. The CDR3 length is 15 residues. CDR3 amino acids: CASSPILTGDYEQYF. CDR3 nucleotides: TGCGCCAGCAGCCCCATTTTAACAGGGGACTACGAGCAGTACTTC.